This passage covers 19 T cell receptor beta chains from one sample sequenced in a study of shared clonotypes between healthy human individuals. Produced via immunoSEQ multiplex PCR; TCRdb's table is partial and in-frame only. The sample includes more than 2 million clones, about 95% of them seen just once. It was CD45RO-negative cells, positively selected for CCR7, that made up naive CD8 cells, with terminally differentiated effector memory CD45RA+ cells excluded. Sequenced input: naive CD8+ T cells sorted from blood. The receptors come from a man between 18 and 29 years old in good health.

The chain couples TRBV4-3 to TRBJ2-4; 7 positions agree with TRBD1. Germline V CDR1 and CDR2: LGHNA, YSLEER. V lost 4 bases, J lost 16 bases, and 16 bases stayed unmatched. This CDR3 region has 14 residues. In DNA form, the CDR3 reads TGCGCCAGCAGCCCTGAAGAACAGGGGACCGGCAGATACTTC. It specifies CASSPEEQGTGRYF.

The CDR3 region has the DNA TGTGCCAGCAGCTTGGGGGAGCGGGACGCCGAGCAGTACTTC. Its translation is CASSLGERDAEQYF. The rearrangement joins TRBV13 to TRBJ2-7; 7 nucleotides agree with TRBD2. This CDR3 has 14 amino acids. The J segment lost 6 bases and the V segment lost 3 bases, leaving 8 bases of the junction unmatched. In germline, CDR1 is PRHDT, CDR2 FYEKMQ (reference sequence).

The chain's CDR3 is CASTGVVPSSGNTIYF. CDR3 bases: TGTGCCAGCACAGGAGTGGTCCCATCCTCTGGAAACACCATATATTTT. The genes are TRBV7-9 and TRBJ1-3, with D unresolved. There are 16 residues in the CDR3. In germline, CDR1 is SEHNR, CDR2 FQNEAQ (reference sequence). Trimming pared 7 bases from V and 0 bases from J, leaving 16 bases between.

The V and J genes are TRBV7-9 and TRBJ1-3; D gene uncertain. The length of the CDR3 is 17 residues. From germline, CDR1 is SEHNR and CDR2 FQNEAQ (reference sequence). V lost 5 bases, J lost 0 bases, and 17 bases lay in between. The CDR3 DNA reads as TGTGCCAGCAGCGCAAGGCCCCCGGTCCTCTCTGGAAACACCATATATTTT. This gives the protein CASSARPPVLSGNTIYF.

The rearrangement joins TRBV27 to TRBJ2-3; 14 bases are shared with TRBD2. This CDR3 has 17 amino acids. Germline V gene sequence: CDR1 MNHEY, CDR2 SMNVEV (reference sequence). V dropped 4 bases and J dropped 1; count of bases not matched to a gene: 4. CDR3 sequence reads: CASSSPGLAGGTDTQYF. CDR3 DNA: TGTGCCAGCAGTTCTCCGGGACTAGCGGGGGGCACAGATACGCAGTATTTT.

J is TRBJ1-1 and V is TRBV28; no definite D call. This CDR3 is built from 15 residues. Looked up from germline, CDR1 is MDHEN and CDR2 is SYDVKM. V lost 6 bases and J lost 3, with 17 bases in between. CDR3 bases: TGTGCCAGCAGCCCCCCAGGCCGGCGGGACACTGAAGCTTTCTTT. Protein product: CASSPPGRRDTEAFF.

This chain links TRBV27 with TRBJ2-7; 9 bases are shared with TRBD1. CDR1 MNHEY and CDR2 SMNVEV come from the germline V gene (reference sequence). V shed 3 bases, J shed 2 bases, and the junction held 11 bases outside the gene matches. The CDR3 length is 17 residues. The CDR3 loop is CASSFSGGDRVAYEQYF. The CDR3 DNA sequence: TGTGCCAGCAGTTTTTCTGGAGGGGACAGGGTCGCCTACGAGCAGTACTTC.

The rearrangement uses TRBV7-9 and TRBJ1-2; perhaps TRBD1 as D (6 bases). From germline, CDR1 is SEHNR and CDR2 FQNEAQ (reference sequence). This CDR3 is built from 16 residues. V dropped 4 bases and J dropped 2 bases, with 17 bases sitting between them. CDR3: CASSYRDISFNYGYTF. In DNA, the CDR3 is TGTGCCAGCAGCTACCGGGACATCTCGTTCAACTATGGCTACACCTTC.

Details on this clone: Other DNA sequences in this specimen translate into the identical CDR3. The rearrangement links TRBV2 to TRBJ2-7; 7 bases agree with TRBD1. The CDR3 length is 13 residues. Germline V lookup: CDR1 SNHLY, CDR2 FYNNEI. V dropped 4 bases and J dropped 3; count of bases not matched to a gene: 3. CDR3 protein: CASSVGTVYEQYF. As DNA, the CDR3 is TGTGCCAGCAGTGTTGGGACAGTCTACGAGCAGTACTTC.

The rearrangement links TRBV4-3 to TRBJ2-7, with TRBD2 identical over 7 bases. Germline CDR1 reads LGHNA; CDR2 reads YSLEER. V was clipped by 0 bases and J by 2 bases; unmatched bases: 7. The CDR3 is 16 residues long. The CDR3 reads CASSQDGEGRAYEQYF. CDR3 DNA sequence: TGCGCCAGCAGCCAAGATGGGGAGGGGCGCGCCTACGAGCAGTACTTC.

The V and J genes are TRBV6-5 and TRBJ2-1; D gene ambiguous. The CDR3 extends over 13 amino acids. CDR1 and CDR2 from the germline V gene are MNHEY and SVGAGI. V dropped 0 bases and J dropped 8 bases, with 8 bases sitting between them. CDR3 amino acids: CASSYSWLDEQFF. CDR3 DNA: TGTGCCAGCAGTTACTCGTGGCTGGATGAGCAGTTCTTC.

In its sample, this clone was seen a few times. V usage is TRBV21-1 and J usage is TRBJ1-6; TRBD1, the table's D call, was not compared with the DNA. TRBV21-1 is classified as a pseudogene. The CDR3 has 15 amino acids. The CDR3 sequence: CASSQKGTGNSPLHF. The DNA for the CDR3 is TGTGCCAGCAGCCAAAAAGGGACAGGGAATTCACCCCTCCACTTT.

The chain joins TRBV11-2 to TRBJ2-1; possible D gene TRBD1, 6 bases. The ends were cut back, 0 bases at V and 10 bases at J, with 10 bases in the middle. This CDR3 comprises 13 residues. Germline V gives CDR1 SGHAT, CDR2 FQNNGV. Here the CDR3 DNA reads TGTGCCAGCAGCTTAGATCCTGGGACAGAGCAGTTCTTC. This translates into CASSLDPGTEQFF.

J is TRBJ2-7 and V is TRBV7-2; weak D call: TRBD1 (6 bases). Trimming took off 6 bases at V and 3 bases at J, with 21 bases between the two ends. Germline V lookup: CDR1 SGHTA, CDR2 FQGNSA. CDR3 length equals 16 residues. CDR3 in amino acids: CASSSHTGQTFYEQYF. DNA for the CDR3: TGTGCCAGCAGTTCCCACACGGGACAAACCTTCTACGAGCAGTACTTC.

This sequence joins TRBV6-6 and TRBJ1-1; D remains ambiguous. The CDR3 contains 13 residues. V lost 5 bases and J lost 1, with 8 bases in between. Germline V gene data show CDR1 as MNHNY and CDR2 as SVGAGI (reference sequence). CDR3 in amino acids: CASSTGKNTEAFF. CDR3 nucleotides: TGTGCCAGCAGTACGGGGAAGAACACTGAAGCTTTCTTT.

About this clone: One end of the junction does not line up with germline, which may come from a read error. Other DNA sequences of this sample code for an identical CDR3. CDR3 DNA sequence: TGTGCTAGCAGTGAATTGGGGGACAGCTCCTACGAGCAGTACTTC. Amino acid sequence: CASSELGDSSYEQYF. The chain couples TRBV6-1 to TRBJ2-7, with 7 bases aligning to TRBD1. Looked up from germline, CDR1 is MNHNS and CDR2 is SASEGT. This CDR3 contains 15 residues.

The rearrangement uses TRBV29-1 and TRBJ1-1; TRBD1 matches at 7 bases. The germline V gene has CDR1 SQVTM and CDR2 ANQGSEA. CDR3 length: 12 residues. The J segment lost 6 bases and the V segment lost 5 bases, leaving 6 bases of the junction unmatched. The CDR3 DNA sequence: TGCAGCGTTTACAGGGGATCCGCTGAAGCTTTCTTT. Translated, it gives CSVYRGSAEAFF. The full variable domain, in which reference TRBV29-1 and TRBJ1-1 provide the parts outside the CDR3, is SAVISQKPSRDICQRGTSLTIQCQVDSQVTMMFWYRQQPGQSLTLIATANQGSEATYESGFVIDKFPISRPNLTFSTLTVSNMSPEDSSIYLCSVYRGSAEAFFGQGTRLTVV.

Notes on this clone: Other DNA sequences within the sample encode an identical CDR3. The chain is built from TRBV13 and TRBJ2-7; 7 bases align to TRBD2. CDR3 length equals 13 residues. V was clipped by 0 bases and J by 7 bases; unmatched bases: 3. Germline V CDR1 and CDR2: PRHDT, FYEKMQ (reference sequence). CDR3 bases: TGTGCCAGCAGCTTAGGGGCAGCGGGGGAGCAGTACTTC. It yields the protein CASSLGAAGEQYF.

The V and J genes are TRBV15 and TRBJ1-2; 7 nucleotides agree with TRBD1. J gave up 6 bases and V 0 bases, and 4 bases lay outside the gene matches. CDR3 length: 14 residues. Germline assignment: CDR1 LNHNV and CDR2 YYDKDF (reference sequence). This chain's CDR3 is CATSRDPGTDGYTF. Written as DNA, the CDR3 is TGTGCCACCAGCAGAGATCCCGGGACAGATGGCTACACCTTC.